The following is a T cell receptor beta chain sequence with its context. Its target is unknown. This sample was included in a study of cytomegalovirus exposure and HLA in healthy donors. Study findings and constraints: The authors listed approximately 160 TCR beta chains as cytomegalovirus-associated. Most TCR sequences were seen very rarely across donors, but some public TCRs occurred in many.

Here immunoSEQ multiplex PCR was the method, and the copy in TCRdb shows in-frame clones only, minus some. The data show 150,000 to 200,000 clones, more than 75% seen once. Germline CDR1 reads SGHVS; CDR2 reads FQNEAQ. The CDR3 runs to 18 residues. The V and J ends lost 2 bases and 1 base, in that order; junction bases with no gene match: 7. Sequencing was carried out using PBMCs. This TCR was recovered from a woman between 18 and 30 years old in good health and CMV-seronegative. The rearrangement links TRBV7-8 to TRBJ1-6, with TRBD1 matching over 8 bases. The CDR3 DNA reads TGTGCCAGCAGCTTACTCCAGGGGGCGCGTTCCTATAATTCACCCCTCCACTTT. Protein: CASSLLQGARSYNSPLHF.